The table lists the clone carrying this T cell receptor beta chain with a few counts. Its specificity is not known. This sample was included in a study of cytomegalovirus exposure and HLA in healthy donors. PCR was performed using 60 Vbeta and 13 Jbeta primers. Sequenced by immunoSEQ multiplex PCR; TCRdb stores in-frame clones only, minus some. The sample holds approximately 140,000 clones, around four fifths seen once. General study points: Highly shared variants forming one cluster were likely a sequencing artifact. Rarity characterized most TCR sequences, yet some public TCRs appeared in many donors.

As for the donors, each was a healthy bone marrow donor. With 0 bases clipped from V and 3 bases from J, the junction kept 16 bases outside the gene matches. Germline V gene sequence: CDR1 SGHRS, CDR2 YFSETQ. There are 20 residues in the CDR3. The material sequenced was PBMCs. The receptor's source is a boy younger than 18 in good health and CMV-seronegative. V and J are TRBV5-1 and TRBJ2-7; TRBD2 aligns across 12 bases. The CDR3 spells CASSLAPRTSGASSSYEQYF. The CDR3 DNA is TGCGCCAGCAGCTTGGCCCCAAGGACTAGCGGGGCTTCTTCCAGCTACGAGCAGTACTTC.